This TCR beta chain appears in the sequencing data of a study of control samples from healthy donors and cancer patients. Data came from immunoSEQ multiplex PCR; TCRdb stores just in-frame clones and leaves some out. In the table there are about 140,000 clones, about 90% of which are singletons. CDR1 is SEHNR, CDR2 FQNEAQ, per germline (reference sequence). V dropped 2 bases and J dropped 5; count of bases not matched to a gene: 6. The CDR3 totals 14 residues. Sequencing was carried out using blood. The receptor was isolated from a young man in good health. The V and J genes are TRBV7-9 and TRBJ2-7; TRBD1 matches at 7 bases. The CDR3 sequence is CASSLTEGANEQYF. The CDR3 bases are TGTGCCAGCAGCTTAACCGAGGGGGCCAACGAGCAGTACTTC.